A single sample is the source of the 8 T cell receptor beta chains below, sequenced in a study of post-analysis software for immune sequencing data. General study results and limits: TRBV5-6, TRBV5-1 and TRBV20-1 were among a handful of TRBV segments more frequent in patients than controls.

The antigens these receptors bind are not known. Unique molecular identifiers were present in the TCR beta cDNA libraries. MiXCR, applied by TCRdb to the PCR reads, yields one record per CDR3 protein. This table holds about 540,000 distinct CDR3 sequences, about a third found once. The sequenced sample was blood. The receptors were sampled from a girl under 18 with multiple sclerosis.

The V and J genes are TRBV7-7 and TRBJ2-3, with D perhaps matching TRBD2 (6 bases). Germline lookup yields CDR1 SSHAT and CDR2 FNYEAQ (reference sequence). The CDR3 is 15 residues long. V gave up 1 base and J gave up 2 bases, with 10 bases separating them. The CDR3 nucleotides read TGTGCCAGCAGCTTAGGCGGGACGTACACAGATACGCAGTATTTT. It specifies CASSLGGTYTDTQYF.

This clonotype turned up a few times. This chain links TRBV2 with TRBJ2-3; 14 nucleotides align to TRBD2. V gave up 4 bases and J gave up 6 bases; unmatched junction bases: 3. The germline V gene encodes CDR1 SNHLY and CDR2 FYNNEI. The CDR3 runs to 15 residues. CDR3: CASSGGTSGGDTQYF. CDR3 sequence (DNA): TGTGCCAGCAGTGGGGGGACTAGCGGGGGCGATACGCAGTATTTT.

There are a few counts of this clonotype. The chain carries TRBV20-1 and TRBJ2-3; D possibly corresponds to TRBD2 (6 bases). Trimming removed 5 bases at V and 5 bases at J, with 8 bases between. This CDR3 is 11 amino acids long. Germline-derived CDR1 and CDR2 are DFQATT and SNEGSKA (reference sequence). The CDR3 DNA follows: TGCAGTGCTCGACTAGTAGATACGCAGTATTTT. It translates to CSARLVDTQYF.

The chain has TRBV27 and TRBJ2-3; 13 bases align to TRBD2. Germline assignment: CDR1 MNHEY and CDR2 SMNVEV (reference sequence). CDR3 length: 18 residues. The J segment lost 3 bases and the V segment lost 7 bases, leaving 13 bases of the junction unmatched. The CDR3 nucleotides are TGTGCCAGCACCCTAACCGGGGGACTAGCGGGGAGGACAGATACGCAGTATTTT. It codes for CASTLTGGLAGRTDTQYF.

This sequence joins TRBV28 and TRBJ1-2; possibly TRBD1 for D (5 bases). The germline V gene encodes CDR1 MDHEN and CDR2 SYDVKM. The V end was cut by 6 bases, the J end by 4 bases, with 24 bases between. CDR3 size: 17 residues. DNA of the CDR3: TGTGCCAGCAGCACCCCCTCCCGGGACTCAGGGCGCTATGGCTACACCTTC. It translates to CASSTPSRDSGRYGYTF.

About this clonotype itself: An end of the junction does not agree with germline; a read error may underlie this. The chain links TRBV6-2 or TRBV6-3 to TRBJ2-5, with TRBD2 identical over 16 bases. CDR1 is MNHEY, CDR2 SVGEGT, per germline. CDR3 length equals 15 residues. CDR3 DNA sequence: TGTGCCGGCAGCTCGGGACTAGCGGGGGGGGAGACCCAGTACTTC. This translates into CAGSSGLAGGETQYF.

This clonotype has at least ten counts. The chain combines TRBV20-1 with TRBJ1-2; D is ambiguous. The CDR3 totals 12 residues. Looked up from germline, CDR1 is DFQATT and CDR2 is SNEGSKA (reference sequence). V gave up 3 bases and J gave up 7 bases, with 12 bases separating them. DNA of the CDR3: TGCAGTGCTAGCAAGGTCGTCGGTGGCTACACCTTC. Translated: CSASKVVGGYTF.

This clonotype was found a few times. The chain carries TRBV12-3 or TRBV12-4 and TRBJ1-2, with D hard to call. The CDR3 runs 13 residues. Trimming left V 7 bases short and J 5 bases short, with 14 bases between. Here the CDR3 reads CASKLGSFYGYTF. CDR3 nucleotide sequence: TGTGCCAGCAAGCTTGGATCTTTTTATGGCTACACCTTC.